This T cell receptor beta chain was sequenced for a study of regulatory T cells in long-lasting Graves disease. Study results and caveats: Repertoires from persistent disease leaned toward TRBV28, TRBJ1-2 and TRBJ2-5.

Noted time point: newly diagnosed GD, antithyroid drugs for less than 3 months. The authors made the TCR library using RNA they extracted from PBMCs. Library construction for TCR beta used iRepertoire HTBI primers and Arm-PCR of CDR3 regions. TCRdb passed the multiplex PCR reads through MiXCR, listing each CDR3 protein once. The sample lists almost 450,000 distinct CDR3 sequences; about 16% were seen once. Trimming took 6 bases from V and 6 from J, leaving 17 bases between them. This CDR3 is built from 14 residues. The V gene's germline CDR1 is SGDLS and CDR2 YYNGEE. This clonotype was seen ten or more times. Its cognate antigen is unknown. These data also formed part of another study, on T cells in Graves' hyperthyroidism and ophthalmopathy.

This clonotype was sampled from a woman in her thirties with Graves disease. Sequenced here: peripheral blood mononuclear cells (PBMCs), sampled at new diagnosis, from a patient treated with antithyroid drugs. The chain links TRBV9 to TRBJ2-3; no clear D gene. CDR3 sequence (DNA): TGTGCCAGCACCCCCCAGGCGAACGGGGATACGCAGTATTTT. It specifies CASTPQANGDTQYF.